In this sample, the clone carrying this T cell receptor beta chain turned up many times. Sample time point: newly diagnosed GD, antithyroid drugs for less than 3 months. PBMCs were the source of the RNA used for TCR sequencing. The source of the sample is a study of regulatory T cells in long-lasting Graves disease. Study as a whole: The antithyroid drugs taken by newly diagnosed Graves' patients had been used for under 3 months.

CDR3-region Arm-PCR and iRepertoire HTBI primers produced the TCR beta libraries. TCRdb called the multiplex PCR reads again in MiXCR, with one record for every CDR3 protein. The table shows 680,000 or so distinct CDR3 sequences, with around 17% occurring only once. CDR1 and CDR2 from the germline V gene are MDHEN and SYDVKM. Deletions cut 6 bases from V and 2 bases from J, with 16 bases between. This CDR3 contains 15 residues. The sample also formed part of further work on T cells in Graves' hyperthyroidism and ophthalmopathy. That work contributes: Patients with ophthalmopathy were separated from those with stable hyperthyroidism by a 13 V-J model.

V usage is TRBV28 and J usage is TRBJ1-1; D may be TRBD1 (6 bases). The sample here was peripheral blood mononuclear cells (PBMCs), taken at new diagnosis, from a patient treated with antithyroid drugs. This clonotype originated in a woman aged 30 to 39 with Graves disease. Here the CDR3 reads CASRPRGRSNTEAFF. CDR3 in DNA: TGTGCCAGCAGACCCAGGGGAAGGTCCAACACTGAAGCTTTCTTT.